This TCR beta chain was obtained from a study of identical twins. Comments on this clonotype: The antigen is not known.

Unique molecular identifiers were present on the cDNA, which also gained a universal primer site by template switching. TCRdb re-derived calls from the 5' RACE reads in MiXCR, one entry per CDR3 protein. The data hold about 660,000 distinct CDR3 sequences, with approximately 9% observed a single time. Study observations and caveats: Beta clonotypes that were abundant in cord blood contained fewer insertions, a pattern absent from memory repertoires. Invariant populations such as MAIT and iNKT cells could partly muddle zero-insertion analyses.

Germline V gives CDR1 SQVTM, CDR2 ANQGSEA. The CDR3 runs 15 residues. Trimming took off 4 bases at V and 0 bases at J, with 15 bases between the two ends. Healthy Caucasians were all of the donors. The same specimen was also included in a second study, on yellow fever vaccine responses in identical twins.

The clonotype was recovered from a woman aged 18-29 years in good health. The sequenced sample consisted of PBMCs. The rearrangement links TRBV29-1 to TRBJ2-5, with a possible D match to TRBD1 (5 bases). For the CDR3, the DNA is TGCAGCGTTGTGGGGCAGAAGGGGTACCAAGAGACCCAGTACTTC. This codes for CSVVGQKGYQETQYF.